This TCR beta chain comes out of a study of cytomegalovirus exposure and HLA in healthy donors. Findings and caveats of the study: Most likely, a cluster of highly shared sequence variants arose as a sequencing artifact. Investigators reported 150 to 200 TCR beta chains as tied to cytomegalovirus.

In this sample, this clone turned up a few times. Its antigen is unidentified. Relative to the germline gene, one junction end is altered; a read error may explain this. Researchers ran the PCR with 60 Vbeta and 13 Jbeta primers. This table comes from immunoSEQ multiplex PCR, and its TCRdb copy is limited to in-frame clones, with some not included. The table records around 130,000 clones, around four fifths of them present only once. This CDR3 is 13 amino acids long. Germline assignment: CDR1 SGDLS and CDR2 YYNGEE. This TCR was sampled from a boy aged 2-15 years in good health and CMV-seronegative. V gene TRBV9 combines with J gene TRBJ2-3, with no clear D. Sequenced input: PBMCs. CDR3 sequence reads: CASSGTLTDTQYF. CDR3 nucleotide sequence: TGTGCCAGCAGCGGCACCCTCACAGATACGCAATATTTT.